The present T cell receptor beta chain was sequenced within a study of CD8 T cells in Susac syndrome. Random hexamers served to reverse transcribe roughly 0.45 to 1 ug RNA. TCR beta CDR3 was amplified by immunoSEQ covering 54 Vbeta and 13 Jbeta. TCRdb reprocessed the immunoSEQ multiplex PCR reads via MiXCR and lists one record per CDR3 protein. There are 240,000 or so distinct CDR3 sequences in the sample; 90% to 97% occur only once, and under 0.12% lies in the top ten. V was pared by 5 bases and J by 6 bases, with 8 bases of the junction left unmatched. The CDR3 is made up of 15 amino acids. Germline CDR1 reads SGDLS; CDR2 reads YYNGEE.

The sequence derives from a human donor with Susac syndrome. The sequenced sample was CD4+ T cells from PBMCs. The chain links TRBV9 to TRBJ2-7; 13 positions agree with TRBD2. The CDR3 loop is CASSRFGLAGAEQYF. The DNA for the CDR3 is TGTGCCAGCAGTAGATTCGGACTAGCGGGAGCCGAGCAGTACTTC.